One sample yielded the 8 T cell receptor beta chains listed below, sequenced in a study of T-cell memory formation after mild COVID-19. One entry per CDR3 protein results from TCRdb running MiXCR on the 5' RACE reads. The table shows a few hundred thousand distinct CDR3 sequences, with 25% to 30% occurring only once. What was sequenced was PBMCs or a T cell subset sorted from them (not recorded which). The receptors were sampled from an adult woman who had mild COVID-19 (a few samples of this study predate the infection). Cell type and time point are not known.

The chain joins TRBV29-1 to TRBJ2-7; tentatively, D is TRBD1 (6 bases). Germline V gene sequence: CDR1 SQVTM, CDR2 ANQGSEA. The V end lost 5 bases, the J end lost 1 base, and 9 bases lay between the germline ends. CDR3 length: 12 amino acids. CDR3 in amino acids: CSVRTESYEQYF. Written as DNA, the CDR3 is TGCAGCGTTAGGACAGAATCCTACGAGCAGTACTTC.

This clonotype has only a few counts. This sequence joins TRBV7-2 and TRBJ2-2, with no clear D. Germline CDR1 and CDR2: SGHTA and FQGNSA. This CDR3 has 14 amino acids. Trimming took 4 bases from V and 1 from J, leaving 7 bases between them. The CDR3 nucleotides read TGTGCCAGCAGCTACACGATGAACACCGGGGAGCTGTTTTTT. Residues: CASSYTMNTGELFF.

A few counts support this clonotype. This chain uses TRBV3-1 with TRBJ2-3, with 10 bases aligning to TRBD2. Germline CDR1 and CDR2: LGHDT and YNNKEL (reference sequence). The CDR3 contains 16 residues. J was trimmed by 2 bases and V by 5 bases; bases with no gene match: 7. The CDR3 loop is CASSGWTSGYTDTQYF. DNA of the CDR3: TGTGCCAGCAGCGGATGGACTAGCGGATACACAGATACGCAGTATTTT.

The CDR3 reads CASSQDRLAGLYEQYF. In DNA, the CDR3 is TGCGCCAGCAGCCAAGATCGCCTAGCGGGACTCTACGAGCAGTACTTC. V and J are TRBV4-3 and TRBJ2-7; 9 bases are shared with TRBD2. Per the germline V gene, CDR1 is LGHNA and CDR2 is YSLEER. V was pared by 0 bases and J by 3 bases, with 6 bases of the junction left unmatched. This CDR3 is 16 amino acids long.

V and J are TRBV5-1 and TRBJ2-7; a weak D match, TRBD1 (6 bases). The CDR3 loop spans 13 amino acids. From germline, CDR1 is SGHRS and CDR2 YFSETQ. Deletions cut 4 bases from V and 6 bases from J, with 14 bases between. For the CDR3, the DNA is TGCGCCAGCAGCAGCGCAGGGGTAGGCGAGCAGTACTTC. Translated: CASSSAGVGEQYF.

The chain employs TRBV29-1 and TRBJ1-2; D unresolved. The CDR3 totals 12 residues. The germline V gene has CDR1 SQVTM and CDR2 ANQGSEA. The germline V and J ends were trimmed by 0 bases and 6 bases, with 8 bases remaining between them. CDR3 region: CSVEDRGDGYTF. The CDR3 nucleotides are TGCAGCGTTGAAGATCGGGGAGATGGCTACACCTTC.

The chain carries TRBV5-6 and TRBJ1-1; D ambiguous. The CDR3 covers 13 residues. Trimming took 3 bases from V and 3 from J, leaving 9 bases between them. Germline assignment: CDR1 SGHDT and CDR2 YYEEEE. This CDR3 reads CASSSRTDTEAFF. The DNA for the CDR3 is TGTGCCAGCAGCTCCCGGACGGACACTGAAGCTTTCTTT.

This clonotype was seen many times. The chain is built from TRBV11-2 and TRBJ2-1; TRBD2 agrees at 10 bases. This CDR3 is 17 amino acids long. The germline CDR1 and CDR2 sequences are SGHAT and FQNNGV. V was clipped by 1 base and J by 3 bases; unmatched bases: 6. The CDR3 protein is CASSLALAGVGYNEQFF. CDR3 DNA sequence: TGTGCCAGCAGCTTAGCCCTAGCGGGAGTTGGCTACAATGAGCAGTTCTTC.